Listed below are T cell receptor beta chains from one sample, sequenced in a study of blood T cell repertoires in COVID-19. Generated by immunoSEQ multiplex PCR, the TCRdb table keeps only in-frame clones and is missing some. The sample includes more than 200,000 clones, 70% to 90% of them seen just once. Sequenced sample: peripheral blood. Receptor source: a man under 40 with active or convalescent COVID-19. CDR3s include the opening cysteine and the closing phenylalanine or tryptophan. A D gene is named only where the DNA matches it firmly. Only part of the rows carry a size: once, few, many, or a class if the clone is expanded.

V gene: TRBV12-3/TRBV12-4
J gene: TRBJ1-3
clone size: .
D gene: .
CDR3 DNA: TGTGCCACCAATCGCGGAGGAAACACCATATATTTT
CDR3 protein: CATNRGGNTIYF

V gene: TRBV12-5
J gene: TRBJ2-7
clone size: .
D gene: .
CDR3 DNA: TGTGCTAGTGGTTTGGATGTACAGGGTGGGCAGTACTTC
CDR3 protein: CASGLDVQGGQYF

V gene: TRBV19
J gene: TRBJ2-1
clone size: .
D gene: .
CDR3 DNA: TGTGCCAGTAGTCGCTTAGGAGACAGACCTTACAATGAGCAGTTCTTC
CDR3 protein: CASSRLGDRPYNEQFF

V gene: TRBV6-6
J gene: TRBJ1-2
clone size: .
D gene: .
CDR3 DNA: TGTGCCAGCAGTACCACACGTAACTATGGCTACACCTTC
CDR3 protein: CASSTTRNYGYTF

V gene: TRBV6-2/TRBV6-3
J gene: TRBJ2-7
clone size: .
D gene: TRBD2
CDR3 DNA: TGTGCCAGCAGTTATTCTCCCACTAGCGGGGGGTACGAGCAGTACTTC
CDR3 protein: CASSYSPTSGGYEQYF

V gene: TRBV6-5
J gene: TRBJ2-1
clone size: .
D gene: .
CDR3 DNA: TGTGCCAGCAGTTACTTGAGAGGAAGCTCCTACAATGAGCAGTTCTTC
CDR3 protein: CASSYLRGSSYNEQFF

V gene: TRBV5-1
J gene: TRBJ2-1
clone size: .
D gene: TRBD2
CDR3 DNA: TGCGCCAGCAGCCCGGCCGTTAGCGGGGCGTACAATGAGCAGTTCTTC
CDR3 protein: CASSPAVSGAYNEQFF

V gene: TRBV10-3
J gene: TRBJ2-5
clone size: once
D gene: .
CDR3 DNA: TGTGCCATCAGTGATGGGCGGGGTCCGGTCGAGACCCAGTACTTC
CDR3 protein: CAISDGRGPVETQYF

V gene: TRBV21-1
J gene: TRBJ1-6
clone size: .
D gene: .
CDR3 DNA: TGTGCCAGCAGCAAATTCGGTGGGACAGGGCCTCAGGCACCCCTCCACTTT
CDR3 protein: CASSKFGGTGPQAPLHF

V gene: TRBV5-6
J gene: TRBJ1-3
clone size: .
D gene: .
CDR3 DNA: TGTGCCAGCAGCTACGGGGAGTGGACTGGAAACACCATATATTTT
CDR3 protein: CASSYGEWTGNTIYF

V gene: TRBV13
J gene: TRBJ2-5
clone size: .
D gene: TRBD1
CDR3 DNA: TGTGCCAGCAGCAGGACAGGGGGCTACGAGACCCAGTACTTC
CDR3 protein: CASSRTGGYETQYF

V gene: TRBV14
J gene: TRBJ1-4
clone size: .
D gene: .
CDR3 DNA: TGTGCCAGCAGCCAGGGGGGGCCTGCAACTAATGAAAAACTGTTTTTT
CDR3 protein: CASSQGGPATNEKLFF

V gene: TRBV6-5
J gene: TRBJ2-2
clone size: .
D gene: .
CDR3 DNA: TGTGCCAGCAGCTCCACTGTCGCCCGGGAGCTGTTTTTT
CDR3 protein: CASSSTVARELFF

V gene: TRBV28
J gene: TRBJ1-4
clone size: .
D gene: .
CDR3 DNA: TGTGCCAGCAGTTTGAGGGCGGCTAATGAAAAACTGTTTTTT
CDR3 protein: CASSLRAANEKLFF

V gene: TRBV30
J gene: TRBJ2-7
clone size: few
D gene: TRBD1
CDR3 DNA: TGTGCCTGGAGTCCGGACAGGGTGATTCCAGCCTTGGCCTACGAGCAGTACTTC
CDR3 protein: CAWSPDRVIPALAYEQYF

V gene: TRBV7-8
J gene: TRBJ1-2
clone size: .
D gene: .
CDR3 DNA: TGTGCCAGCAGCTTCCACCCGGACCGACAGGACGGCTACACCTTC
CDR3 protein: CASSFHPDRQDGYTF

V gene: TRBV12-3/TRBV12-4
J gene: TRBJ1-2
clone size: .
D gene: .
CDR3 DNA: TGTGCCAGCCACGCTGACAGACACTATGGCTACACCTTC
CDR3 protein: CASHADRHYGYTF

V gene: TRBV19
J gene: TRBJ1-4
clone size: .
D gene: TRBD1
CDR3 DNA: TGTGCCAGTAGCTTGCTAGGACAGGATAATGAAAAACTGTTTTTT
CDR3 protein: CASSLLGQDNEKLFF

V gene: TRBV4-3
J gene: TRBJ2-3
clone size: .
D gene: TRBD1
CDR3 DNA: TGCGCCAGCAGCCAAGACCGGACAGGGAGCACAGATACGCAGTATTTT
CDR3 protein: CASSQDRTGSTDTQYF

V gene: TRBV5-4
J gene: TRBJ1-1
clone size: .
D gene: .
CDR3 DNA: TGTGCCAGCAGCTTGGCCGTAGGGGCTAGGGGAGCTTTCTTT
CDR3 protein: CASSLAVGARGAFF

V gene: TRBV18
J gene: TRBJ1-5
clone size: .
D gene: .
CDR3 DNA: TGTGCCAGCTCACGCGAAAACCAGCCCCAGCATTTT
CDR3 protein: CASSRENQPQHF

V gene: TRBV18
J gene: TRBJ1-1
clone size: .
D gene: .
CDR3 DNA: TGTGCCAGCTCACCGGGGACGGGAGACACTGAAGCTTTCTTT
CDR3 protein: CASSPGTGDTEAFF

V gene: TRBV4-1
J gene: TRBJ2-1
clone size: .
D gene: TRBD1
CDR3 DNA: TGCGCCAGCAGCCTGGGGACAGCCCCTGTCAATGAGCAGTTCTTC
CDR3 protein: CASSLGTAPVNEQFF

V gene: TRBV18
J gene: TRBJ2-1
clone size: .
D gene: .
CDR3 DNA: TGTGCCAGCTCACCCCCGACAACATACAATGAGCAGTTCTTC
CDR3 protein: CASSPPTTYNEQFF

V gene: TRBV11-2
J gene: TRBJ1-1
clone size: .
D gene: .
CDR3 DNA: TGTGCCAGCAGCTATGAACCCCGAGGCACTGAAGCTTTCTTT
CDR3 protein: CASSYEPRGTEAFF

V gene: TRBV2
J gene: TRBJ1-5
clone size: .
D gene: TRBD1
CDR3 DNA: TGTGCCAGCAGTGGGTCAGGGGGCCCTCGCAATCAGCCCCAGCATTTT
CDR3 protein: CASSGSGGPRNQPQHF

V gene: TRBV4-3
J gene: TRBJ2-2
clone size: .
D gene: TRBD1
CDR3 DNA: TGCGCCAGCAGCACCGGGACAGGGTTATGGTCCGGGGAGCTGTTTTTT
CDR3 protein: CASSTGTGLWSGELFF

V gene: TRBV27
J gene: TRBJ2-1
clone size: .
D gene: .
CDR3 DNA: TGTGCCAGCAGTTTAGATCCCCCCGGGTACAATGAGCAGTTCTTC
CDR3 protein: CASSLDPPGYNEQFF

V gene: TRBV4-3
J gene: TRBJ2-2
clone size: few
D gene: .
CDR3 DNA: TGCGCCAGCAGCCAAGTCCCAGCACAGACGAACACCGGGGAGCTGTTTTTT
CDR3 protein: CASSQVPAQTNTGELFF

V gene: TRBV5-6
J gene: TRBJ2-7
clone size: .
D gene: TRBD2
CDR3 DNA: TGTGCCAGCAGCTCCGACGGGACTAGATCCCACTACGAGCAGTACTTC
CDR3 protein: CASSSDGTRSHYEQYF

V gene: TRBV19
J gene: TRBJ1-4
clone size: .
D gene: .
CDR3 DNA: TGTGCCAGTAGTATTATGGCTGCAACTAATGAAAAACTGTTTTTT
CDR3 protein: CASSIMAATNEKLFF

V gene: TRBV10-1
J gene: TRBJ2-2
clone size: .
D gene: .
CDR3 DNA: TGCGCCACGGGAGACCCCGGGGAGCTGTTTTTT
CDR3 protein: CATGDPGELFF

V gene: TRBV6-5
J gene: TRBJ1-1
clone size: .
D gene: .
CDR3 DNA: TGTGCCAGCAATGGACAGAGGGATGTGAACACTGAAGCTTTCTTT
CDR3 protein: CASNGQRDVNTEAFF